These 2 T cell receptor beta chains came from one sample sequenced in a study of cytomegalovirus exposure and HLA in healthy donors. 60 Vbeta and 13 Jbeta primers were used in PCR. Sequencing used immunoSEQ multiplex PCR; TCRdb keeps in-frame clones, though not all of them. The data contain approximately 140,000 clones, around 80% of them singletons. The sample consisted of PBMCs. The receptors stem from a man between 18 and 35 years old in good health and CMV-seropositive.

There are a few counts of this clone. The chain couples TRBV10-2 to TRBJ2-3, with 10 positions matching TRBD2. The germline CDR1 and CDR2 sequences are WSHSY and SAAADI. Trimming at V came to 2 bases and at J to 6 bases, leaving 2 bases not matched to a gene. The CDR3 length is 14 residues. CDR3 residues: CASSEGAGGDTQYF. The CDR3 coding sequence is TGCGCCAGCAGTGAGGGAGCGGGAGGGGATACGCAGTATTTT.

The genes are TRBV27 and TRBJ2-1, with D maybe TRBD2 (6 bases). Trimming left V 6 bases short and J 3 bases short, with 15 bases between. CDR1 is MNHEY, CDR2 SMNVEV, per germline (reference sequence). CDR3 length equals 15 residues. CDR3 coding DNA: TGTGCCAGCAGCCCCGGGGGAAACCTCTACAATGAGCAGTTCTTC. Amino acid sequence: CASSPGGNLYNEQFF.